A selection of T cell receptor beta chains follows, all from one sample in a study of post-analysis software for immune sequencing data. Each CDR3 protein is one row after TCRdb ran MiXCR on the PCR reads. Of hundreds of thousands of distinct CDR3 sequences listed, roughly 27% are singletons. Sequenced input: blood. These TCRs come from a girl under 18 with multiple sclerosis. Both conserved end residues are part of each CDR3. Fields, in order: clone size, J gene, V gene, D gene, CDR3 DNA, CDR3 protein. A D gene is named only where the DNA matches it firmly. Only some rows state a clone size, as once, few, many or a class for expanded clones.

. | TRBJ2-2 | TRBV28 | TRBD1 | TGTGCCAGCAGCCAGGGGGCGGGCACCGGGGAGCTGTTTTTT | CASSQGAGTGELFF
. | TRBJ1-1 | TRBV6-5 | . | TGTGTCAGCAGTTACGCCGCAGGGGACACTGAAGCTTTCTTT | CVSSYAAGDTEAFF
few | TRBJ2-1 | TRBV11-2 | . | TGTGCCAGCAGCTTTCAGCAGAGCAATGAGCAGTTCTTC | CASSFQQSNEQFF
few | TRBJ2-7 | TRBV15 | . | TGTGCCACCGAAGACAGGTTCTCCTGCGAGCAGTACTTC | CATEDRFSCEQYF
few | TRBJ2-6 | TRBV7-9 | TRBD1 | TGTGCCAGCAGCCCGGGACAGGGGAGCTCTGGGGCCAACGTCCTGACTTTC | CASSPGQGSSGANVLTF
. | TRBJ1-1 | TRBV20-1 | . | TGCAGTGCTAGAGATGTTCCGGGACCCGAAGCTTTCTTT | CSARDVPGPEAFF
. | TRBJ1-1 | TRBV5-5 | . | TGTGCCAGCAGCTCGGACGGACGGGGACGGACTGAAGCTTTCTTT | CASSSDGRGRTEAFF
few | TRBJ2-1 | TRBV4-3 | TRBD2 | TGCGCCAGCAGCCAGGGACTAGCGGAGCGACGGCAGTTCTTC | CASSQGLAERRQFF
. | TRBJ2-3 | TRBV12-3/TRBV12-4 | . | TGTGCCAGCAGTCCAGGGGCCCCGAGGGCAACAGATACGCAGTATTTT | CASSPGAPRATDTQYF
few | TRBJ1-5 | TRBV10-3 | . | TGTGCCAGCTGGGTCGGAACCAATCAGCCCCAGCATTTT | CASWVGTNQPQHF
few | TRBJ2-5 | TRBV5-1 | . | TGCGCCAGCAGCCCTCGGGGACAAACCGGGGGGGAGACCCAGTACTTC | CASSPRGQTGGETQYF
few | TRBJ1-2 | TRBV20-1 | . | TGCAGTGCTCGCGTCGGGCAGCAAGGCTATGGCTACACCTTC | CSARVGQQGYGYTF
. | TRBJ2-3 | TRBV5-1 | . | TGCGCCAGCAGCCAGCTGTCCGGAGATACGCAGTATTTT | CASSQLSGDTQYF
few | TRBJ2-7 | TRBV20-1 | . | TGCAGTGCTAGGGACCCGTCGACCTACGAGCAGTACTTC | CSARDPSTYEQYF
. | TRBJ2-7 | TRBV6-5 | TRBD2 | TGTGCCAGCAGTTTGATAGCGGGGCCCAACTACGAGCAGTACTTC | CASSLIAGPNYEQYF
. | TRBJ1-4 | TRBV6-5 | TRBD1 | TGTGCCAGCAGGGGGACAGGGACGAGTCATGAAAAACTGTTTTTT | CASRGTGTSHEKLFF
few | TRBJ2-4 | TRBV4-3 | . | TGCGCCAGCAGCCAGGCTAGCTTTGGACTTGGCAAAAACATTCAGTACTTC | CASSQASFGLGKNIQYF
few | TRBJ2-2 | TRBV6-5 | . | TGTGCCAGCAGTTTTGGGGGGAACACCGGGGAGCTGTTTTTT | CASSFGGNTGELFF
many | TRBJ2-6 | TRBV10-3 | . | TGTGCCATCAGCAGGTATGGGGCCAACGTCCTGACTTTC | CAISRYGANVLTF
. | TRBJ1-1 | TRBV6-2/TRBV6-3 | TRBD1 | TGTGCCAGCACCCCGGACAGGGGGATTCCGCAGGCTTTCTTT | CASTPDRGIPQAFF
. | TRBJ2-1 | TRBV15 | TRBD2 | TGTGCCACCAGCGCGGGGGGCTCCTACAATGAGCAGTTCTTC | CATSAGGSYNEQFF
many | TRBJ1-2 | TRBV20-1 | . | TGCAGTGCTAGCGGGGGGGGTGACAACTATGGCTACACCTTC | CSASGGGDNYGYTF
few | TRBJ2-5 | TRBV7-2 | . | TGTGTCAGCGGGTCCCCGACCAGCGGACAACAAGAGACCCAGTACTTC | CVSGSPTSGQQETQYF
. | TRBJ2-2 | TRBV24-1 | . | TGTGCCACCAGTGATTCTGCAGGGCGGGGGCAGCTGTTTTTT | CATSDSAGRGQLFF
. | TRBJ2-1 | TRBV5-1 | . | TGCGCCAGCAGCTTGTGGACGGGGTACGATGGGCAGTTCTTC | CASSLWTGYDGQFF
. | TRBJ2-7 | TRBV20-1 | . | TGCAGTGCTAGAGATGCCGCCGGGTCGGCCTACGAGCAGTACTTC | CSARDAAGSAYEQYF
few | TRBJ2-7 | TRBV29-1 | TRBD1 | TGCAGCGCCGGGACAGGGGGATTTGGCGAGCAGTACTTC | CSAGTGGFGEQYF
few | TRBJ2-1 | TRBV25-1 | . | TGTGCCAGCAGTGTCCGGGACCCCGAGTACGATGAGCAGTTCTTC | CASSVRDPEYDEQFF
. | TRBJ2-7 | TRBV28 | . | TGTGCCAGCAGTTCCCAGGTGGGCGGCTACGAGCAGTACTTC | CASSSQVGGYEQYF
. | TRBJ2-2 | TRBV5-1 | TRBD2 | TGCGCCAGCAGCTTGTTTGGCCTAGCGGGCTCGAACACCGGGGAGCTGTTTTTT | CASSLFGLAGSNTGELFF
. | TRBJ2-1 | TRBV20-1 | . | TGCAGTGCTAGAGATTCTCGGGGGGCTCTTTATTGGGGCGAGTTCTTC | CSARDSRGALYWGEFF
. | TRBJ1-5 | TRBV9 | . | TGTGCCAGCAGCCCCCACCACCCCTCTAATCAGCCCCAGCATTTT | CASSPHHPSNQPQHF
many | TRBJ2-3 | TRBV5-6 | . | TGTGCCAGCAGCTCTGCAATCTACCGCAGGGGCTTCACAGATACGCAGTATTTT | CASSSAIYRRGFTDTQYF
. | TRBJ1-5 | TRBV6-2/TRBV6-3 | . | TGTGCCAGCAGGTCCGTCTTAGATCAGCCCCAGCATTTT | CASRSVLDQPQHF
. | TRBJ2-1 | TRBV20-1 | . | TGCAGTGCTAGAGATACCCGGACAGAACCATACAATGAGCGGTTCTTC | CSARDTRTEPYNERFF
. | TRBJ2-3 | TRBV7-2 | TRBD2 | TGTGCCAGCAGCTTAGCCCCTGGCGGGAGCGCTGGAGATACGCAGTATTTT | CASSLAPGGSAGDTQYF
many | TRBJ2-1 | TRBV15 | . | TGTGCCACCAGCAGAGGACAGCCCCTTGGCGAGCAGTTCTTC | CATSRGQPLGEQFF
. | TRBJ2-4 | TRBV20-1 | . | TGCAGTGCTAGCACAGGGAAATGGATTCAGTACTTC | CSASTGKWIQYF
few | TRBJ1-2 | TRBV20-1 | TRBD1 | TGCAGTGCTAGAGGATGGGGAGGAACAGGGGGCGCGGCCCTCTATGGCTACACCTTC | CSARGWGGTGGAALYGYTF
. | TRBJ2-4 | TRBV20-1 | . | TGCAGTGGAACCCCGGGACAACTAGCCAAAAACATTCAGTACTTC | CSGTPGQLAKNIQYF